Listed here is a single TCR beta chain. The target antigen is unknown. This record belongs to a study of blood T cells in healthy people across ages. Samples each yielded at least 5 micrograms of total RNA. The CDR3 totals 13 residues. Trimming left V 3 bases short and J 9 bases short, with 12 bases between. The germline V gene has CDR1 SGHTA and CDR2 FQGNSA. General study results and limits: Strongly correlated with naive T cell percentage was TCR beta diversity. The CMV status of each donor remained undetermined, and this could have confounded shifts in expanded clonotypes.

A second PCR of 7 to 11 cycles used a sample-barcoded 5' primer and a J-beta primer mix. Tags on each cDNA molecule came from a template-switch adaptor with 12 random nucleotides. TCRdb analysed the 5' RACE reads with MiXCR anew, one entry per CDR3 protein. The sample yields around 800,000 distinct CDR3 sequences, more than 40% seen once. The rearrangement uses TRBV7-2 and TRBJ2-1; D is uncertain. Sequencing was performed on blood. The receptor's source is a man aged 60-69 years in good health. In DNA, the CDR3 is TGTGCCAGCAGCTTTAGTTCCGTGGGTGAGCAGTTCTTC. This encodes CASSFSSVGEQFF.